The 21 T cell receptor beta chains below were found in one sample sequenced in a study of response to subunit inactivated influenza vaccine. TCRdb analysed the RT-PCR reads with MiXCR anew, one entry per CDR3 protein. The sample has hundreds of thousands of distinct CDR3 sequences, around 8% seen once. The sequencing used PBMCs from blood, collected less than 30 months after vaccination. The receptors shown here come from a man aged 50-75 years who received an inactivated influenza vaccine.

This clonotype was seen a handful of times. This chain links TRBV2 with TRBJ2-7, with 8 bases lining up with TRBD2. The trim removed 4 bases at V and 2 bases at J, leaving 4 bases unmatched. This CDR3 contains 14 residues. The germline V gene encodes CDR1 SNHLY and CDR2 FYNNEI. The CDR3: CASSVGRGAYEQYF. In DNA, the CDR3 is TGTGCCAGCAGTGTAGGGCGGGGGGCCTACGAGCAGTACTTC.

The gene calls are TRBV5-1 and TRBJ2-5; TRBD2 agrees at 13 bases. This CDR3 region has 16 residues. Trimming removed 4 bases from V and 0 bases from J; junction bases left unmatched: 3. The germline V gene encodes CDR1 SGHRS and CDR2 YFSETQ. The chain's CDR3 is CASSGTSGKYQETQYF. The CDR3 DNA follows: TGCGCCAGCAGCGGGACTAGCGGGAAATACCAAGAGACCCAGTACTTC.

This clonotype was counted a few times. The chain couples TRBV11-3 to TRBJ2-2, with 8 bases fitting TRBD2. J lost 5 bases, V lost 5 bases, and 16 bases had no gene match. The CDR3 is 18 residues long. Germline CDR1 SGHNT, CDR2 YENEEA. The CDR3 loop reads CASSPQGILAVGTGELFF. The CDR3, as DNA: TGTGCCAGCAGCCCCCAGGGGATACTAGCGGTGGGGACCGGGGAGCTGTTTTTT.

The chain uses TRBV3-1 and TRBJ2-2; D may be TRBD1 (5 bases). V lost 0 bases and J 2 bases, leaving 13 bases between the germline ends. Germline CDR1 LGHDT, CDR2 YNNKEL (reference sequence). The CDR3 covers 17 residues. This CDR3 reads CASSQEAGRKNTGELFF. The CDR3 DNA reads TGTGCCAGCAGCCAAGAGGCAGGGCGCAAAAACACCGGGGAGCTGTTTTTT. The full variable domain, rest sourced from reference TRBV3-1 and TRBJ2-2, is DTAVSQTPKYLVTQMGNDKSIKCEQNLGHDTMYWYKQDSKKFLKIMFSYNNKELIINETVPNRFSPKSPDKAHLNLHINSLELGDSAVYFCASSQEAGRKNTGELFFGEGSRLTVL.

This clonotype was seen many times. This chain uses TRBV11-2 with TRBJ2-2; 8 bases match TRBD2. The ends lost 3 bases at V and 4 bases at J; junction bases unmatched: 10. CDR3 length: 17 residues. Germline V gene data show CDR1 as SGHAT and CDR2 as FQNNGV. This chain's CDR3 is CASSFRMTSVGTGELFF. CDR3 bases: TGTGCCAGCAGCTTCCGAATGACTAGCGTGGGCACCGGGGAGCTGTTTTTT.

This clonotype occurred a few times. The gene calls are TRBV5-1 and TRBJ2-5; 8 nucleotides agree with TRBD2. CDR1 and CDR2 (germline): SGHRS, YFSETQ. The ends lost 7 bases at V and 2 bases at J; junction bases unmatched: 4. The CDR3 totals 13 residues. CDR3 sequence: CASQRGKQETQYF. Here the CDR3 DNA reads TGCGCCAGCCAGCGGGGGAAGCAAGAGACCCAGTACTTC. Supplemented by reference TRBV5-1 and TRBJ2-5, the full variable domain reads KAGVTQTPRYLIKTRGQQVTLSCSPISGHRSVSWYQQTPGQGLQFLFEYFSETQRNKGNFPGRFSGRQFSNSRSEMNVSTLELGDSALYLCASQRGKQETQYFGPGTRLLVL.

At least ten counts were recorded for this clonotype. This chain connects TRBV7-9 to TRBJ2-2; D is undetermined. Germline V gene data show CDR1 as SEHNR and CDR2 as FQNEAQ (reference sequence). The CDR3 length is 17 residues. V shed 5 bases and J shed 1 base, with 17 bases lying between them. The DNA of the CDR3 is TGTGCCAGCAGCCTCTTCGGTGTTACACTGAACACCGGGGAGCTGTTTTTT. As protein: CASSLFGVTLNTGELFF.

This clonotype was recorded many times. The chain links TRBV12-3 or TRBV12-4 to TRBJ1-1; D is uncertain. The germline V and J ends were trimmed by 6 bases and 1 base, with 12 bases remaining between them. This CDR3 spans 14 amino acids. The CDR3 reads CASSGRRWNTEAFF. CDR3 DNA sequence: TGTGCCAGCAGCGGGAGAAGGTGGAACACTGAAGCTTTCTTT.

This clonotype was seen many times. The chain is built from TRBV6-5 and TRBJ2-7, with 10 bases lining up with TRBD1. The V gene's germline CDR1 is MNHEY and CDR2 SVGAGI. There are 15 residues in the CDR3. Trimming at V came to 6 bases and at J to 2 bases, leaving 7 bases not matched to a gene. The CDR3, as DNA: TGTGCCAGCAGGTACCGGGACAGGGGTCCCTACGAGCAGTACTTC. Protein sequence: CASRYRDRGPYEQYF.

This clonotype was seen at least ten times. The rearrangement uses TRBV6-1 and TRBJ2-1, with 9 positions matching TRBD1. J gave up 9 bases and V 6 bases, and 12 bases lay outside the gene matches. CDR1 and CDR2 (germline): MNHNS, SASEGT. The CDR3 is 15 amino acids. The CDR3 DNA reads as TGTGCCAGCAGACCTAGGACAGGGGACGCAGGTGAGCAGTTCTTC. Protein: CASRPRTGDAGEQFF.

This clonotype came up many times. The V gene is TRBV10-3, the J gene TRBJ2-7; TRBD1 aligns across 8 bases. V was pared by 4 bases and J by 3 bases, with 5 bases of the junction left unmatched. The CDR3 length is 14 residues. Germline CDR1 is ENHRY and CDR2 is SYGVKD. In nucleotides, the CDR3 is TGTGCCATCAGTGGGACAGGGACTCTCTACGAGCAGTACTTC. Its translation is CAISGTGTLYEQYF.

This clonotype occurred a few times. CDR3 loop: CSAWAFSGLTDTQYF. CDR3 nucleotides: TGCAGTGCTTGGGCCTTTTCGGGCCTCACAGATACGCAGTATTTT. V usage is TRBV20-1 and J usage is TRBJ2-3; D is undetermined. CDR1 and CDR2 (germline): DFQATT, SNEGSKA (reference sequence). The V end was cut by 5 bases, the J end by 2 bases, with 17 bases between. The CDR3 covers 15 residues.

This clonotype turned up a few times. The chain couples TRBV6-5 to TRBJ2-2, with TRBD2 matching over 13 bases. With V trimmed by 2 bases and J by 6 bases, 6 bases remained unmatched. Germline loops: CDR1 MNHEY, CDR2 SVGAGI. This CDR3 contains 17 residues. CDR3 DNA sequence: TGTGCCAGCAGTTACCCCAGACTAGCGGGAGGTGCCGGGGAGCTGTTTTTT. Translated, it gives CASSYPRLAGGAGELFF.

Many counts were recorded for this clonotype. The chain combines TRBV7-2 with TRBJ2-1, with 8 bases aligning to TRBD2. The germline V gene has CDR1 SGHTA and CDR2 FQGNSA. The trim removed 5 bases at V and 4 bases at J, leaving 7 bases unmatched. The CDR3 contains 15 residues. The CDR3 spells CASSNERGRYNEQFF. The CDR3, as DNA: TGTGCCAGCAGCAACGAGCGGGGGAGGTACAATGAGCAGTTCTTC.

Many counts were recorded for this clonotype. V is TRBV7-2 and J is TRBJ2-3; TRBD1 is a possible D gene (6 bases). CDR3 length: 14 amino acids. CDR1 SGHTA and CDR2 FQGNSA come from the germline V gene. V dropped 2 bases and J dropped 4 bases, with 10 bases sitting between them. CDR3 nucleotides: TGTGCCAGCAGCTTAAACAGGGCCCCAGATACGCAGTATTTT. Its translation is CASSLNRAPDTQYF.

The chain combines TRBV4-1 with TRBJ1-1, with TRBD1 as a possible D gene (5 bases). The germline CDR1 and CDR2 sequences are MGHRA and YSYEKL. The V end lost 0 bases, the J end lost 5 bases, and 10 bases lay between the germline ends. This CDR3 comprises 14 residues. CDR3 nucleotides: TGCGCCAGCAGCCAAGATCCCGGGACGACTGAAGCTTTCTTT. It codes for CASSQDPGTTEAFF.

This clonotype was observed a few times. This rearrangement joins TRBV7-2 to TRBJ1-5, with D unresolved. Trimming shortened V by 1 base and J by 1 base, and 8 bases separated the two germline ends. The CDR3 totals 15 residues. Germline V lookup: CDR1 SGHTA, CDR2 FQGNSA. CDR3 nucleotides: TGTGCCAGCAGCTTAGGAATAGGAAGCAATCAGCCCCAGCATTTT. Amino acids: CASSLGIGSNQPQHF.

This rearrangement joins TRBV4-2 to TRBJ2-1; 8 bases align to TRBD2. The CDR3 is 15 residues long. Per germline, CDR1 LGHNA and CDR2 YNFKEQ. Germline trimming cut 0 bases from V and 4 bases from J; bases unmatched to any gene: 2. The CDR3 sequence: CASSQEGLVYNEQFF. CDR3 in DNA: TGTGCCAGCAGCCAAGAGGGACTAGTATACAATGAGCAGTTCTTC.

This clonotype has just a few counts. This CDR3 is CSSRQGDTEAFF. DNA of the CDR3: TGCAGCTCTCGACAGGGGGACACTGAAGCTTTCTTT. The chain joins TRBV29-1 to TRBJ1-1; TRBD1 aligns across 9 bases. The germline gives CDR1 SQVTM, CDR2 ANQGSEA. There are 12 residues in the CDR3. Trimming took 8 bases from V and 3 from J; bases not matched to a gene: 4.

The sample holds a few counts of this clonotype. The gene calls are TRBV12-3 or TRBV12-4 and TRBJ2-7; a weak D match, TRBD1 (6 bases). V lost 6 bases, J lost 4 bases, and 13 bases lay in between. This CDR3 has 13 amino acids. The CDR3, as DNA: TGTGCCAGCAGCAAGGGACATCTTTACGAGCAGTACTTC. It is translated as CASSKGHLYEQYF.

The rearrangement links TRBV3-1 to TRBJ2-2; a possible D gene is TRBD2 (5 bases). The CDR3 spans 23 residues. CDR1 is LGHDT and CDR2 is YNNKEL in the germline V gene (reference sequence). The V and J ends lost 4 bases and 0 bases respectively, with 33 bases between them. DNA of the CDR3: TGTGCCAGCAGCCCGCCTGGTGCAGGCCGACTACTCAAGCTTACTACGAACACCGGGGAGCTGTTTTTT. Protein product: CASSPPGAGRLLKLTTNTGELFF.